Below are 18 T cell receptor beta chains sequenced from a single sample in a study of T cell repertoires in cytomegalovirus infection. Each CDR3 protein is one row after TCRdb ran MiXCR on the reads. The sample has roughly 280,000 distinct CDR3 sequences, approximately 9.2% seen once. Source material: PBMCs. All receptors come from a human donor in good health (CMV status not recorded). Some clones in this sample may be carry-over from other donors' samples.

This sequence joins TRBV15 and TRBJ2-1; 11 nucleotides agree with TRBD2. CDR3 length: 19 amino acids. CDR1 and CDR2 from the germline V gene are LNHNV and YYDKDF (reference sequence). With 5 bases clipped from V and 0 bases from J, the junction kept 12 bases outside the gene matches. This CDR3 reads CATSGPTSGSMTSYNEQFF. The CDR3, as DNA: TGTGCCACCAGCGGTCCTACTAGCGGGAGCATGACCTCCTACAATGAGCAGTTCTTC.

This clonotype was counted at least ten times. The chain recombines TRBV7-2 with TRBJ2-2, with TRBD2 identical over 7 bases. Germline-derived CDR1 and CDR2 are SGHTA and FQGNSA. V shed 0 bases and J 5 bases; nucleotides not matched to a gene: 6. This CDR3 spans 16 amino acids. The CDR3 DNA follows: TGTGCCAGCAGCTTAGCGTCTAGCGGAGTTACCGGGGAGCTGTTTTTT. Its translation is CASSLASSGVTGELFF.

A note on this clonotype: It may be a read error: a sequence one base away is much more abundant. The chain employs TRBV19 and TRBJ2-3, with D maybe TRBD1 (7 bases). Germline V lookup: CDR1 LNHDA, CDR2 SQIVND (reference sequence). This CDR3 comprises 15 residues. V shed 6 bases and J shed 2 bases, with 15 bases lying between them. For the CDR3, the DNA is TGTGCCAGTAGGAGGGGGGACAGACTCACAGATACGCAGTATTTT. It translates to CASRRGDRLTDTQYF.

The chain is built from TRBV27 and TRBJ2-7, with D perhaps TRBD1 (5 bases). Germline values: CDR1 MNHEY, CDR2 SMNVEV (reference sequence). The CDR3 consists of 14 residues. With 3 bases removed from V and 6 bases from J, the gap between germline ends came to 15 bases. The CDR3 sequence is CASSFEGVAGEQYF. Here the CDR3 DNA reads TGTGCCAGCAGTTTCGAAGGGGTTGCCGGCGAGCAGTACTTC.

This clonotype showed up just a few times. The V and J genes are TRBV4-2 and TRBJ2-1; possible D gene TRBD1, 6 bases. Germline lookup yields CDR1 LGHNA and CDR2 YNFKEQ. This CDR3 is 13 amino acids long. CDR3 in amino acids: CDPGAGAHNEQFF. CDR3 nucleotides: TGTGACCCGGGTGCAGGGGCGCACAATGAGCAGTTCTTC.

This chain links TRBV7-9 with TRBJ1-6, with TRBD1 matching over 7 bases. This CDR3 spans 14 amino acids. The trim removed 5 bases at V and 8 bases at J, leaving 6 bases unmatched. CDR1 and CDR2 from the germline V gene are SEHNR and FQNEAQ (reference sequence). The CDR3 DNA is TGTGCCAGCAGCGATACAGGGGAGTATTCACCCCTCCACTTT. Protein sequence: CASSDTGEYSPLHF. Together with reference TRBV7-9 and TRBJ1-6, the CDR3 gives the full variable domain: DTGVSQNPRHKITKRGQNVTFRCDPISEHNRLYWYRQTLGQGPEFLTYFQNEAQLEKSRLLSDRFSAERPKGSFSTLEIQRTEQGDSAMYLCASSDTGEYSPLHFGNGTRLTVT.

This clonotype was seen repeatedly, ten times or more. This chain joins TRBV20-1 and TRBJ1-5; weak D call: TRBD1 (6 bases). This CDR3 has 15 amino acids. Germline lookup yields CDR1 DFQATT and CDR2 SNEGSKA (reference sequence). Trimming removed 1 base from V and 6 bases from J, with 16 bases in between. The CDR3 loop is CSARARGAEGQPQHF. CDR3 nucleotide sequence: TGCAGTGCTAGAGCTAGGGGGGCGGAAGGTCAGCCCCAGCATTTT.

This clonotype was recorded many times. The V and J genes are TRBV10-3 and TRBJ2-7; D is possibly TRBD1 (5 bases). The CDR3 extends over 14 amino acids. Trimming took 6 bases from V and 3 from J, leaving 15 bases between them. Germline values: CDR1 ENHRY, CDR2 SYGVKD. CDR3 in DNA: TGTGCCATCAGCTTAGGGCAGGGCAACTACGAGCAGTACTTC. The encoded protein is CAISLGQGNYEQYF.

Only a few counts were recorded for this clonotype. CDR3 protein: CSASQGRNTEAFF. The CDR3 DNA follows: TGCAGTGCTAGTCAGGGTAGGAACACTGAAGCTTTCTTT. The chain couples TRBV20-1 to TRBJ1-1; a weak D match, TRBD1 (5 bases). V dropped 3 bases and J dropped 1 base, with 9 bases sitting between them. Germline assignment: CDR1 DFQATT and CDR2 SNEGSKA (reference sequence). The CDR3 extends over 13 amino acids.

This clonotype has ten or more counts. The chain uses TRBV6-2 or TRBV6-3 and TRBJ1-5; 7 positions match TRBD1. CDR1 is MNHEY, CDR2 SVGEGT, per germline. The junction had 13 bases not matched to a gene; V was cut back by 2 bases and J by 6 bases. This CDR3 comprises 17 residues. The DNA for the CDR3 is TGTGCCAGCAGTTACACCCCGACAGGGACAACCGGTCAGCCCCAGCATTTT. Translation gives CASSYTPTGTTGQPQHF.

This clonotype was seen a handful of times. This chain links TRBV12-3 or TRBV12-4 with TRBJ2-7; 10 bases map to TRBD2. This CDR3 is built from 16 residues. J lost 4 bases, V lost 0 bases, and 6 bases had no gene match. The CDR3: CASSLALAGDSYEQYF. The DNA for the CDR3 is TGTGCCAGCAGTTTAGCGCTAGCGGGAGATTCGTACGAGCAGTACTTC.

The genes are TRBV30 and TRBJ1-2; the match to TRBD1 covers 11 bases. CDR1 is GTSNPN, CDR2 SVGIG, per germline (reference sequence). V gave up 2 bases and J gave up 7 bases; unmatched junction bases: 9. The CDR3 has 15 residues. The CDR3 loop reads CAWSRDRGFSAGYTF. CDR3 DNA: TGTGCCTGGAGTCGGGACAGGGGGTTCTCCGCTGGCTACACCTTC. The full variable domain, its missing parts supplied by reference TRBV30 and TRBJ1-2, is SQTIHQWPATLVQPVGSPLSLECTVEGTSNPNLYWYRQAAGRGLQLLFYSVGIGQISSEVPQNLSASRPQDRQFILSSKKLLLSDSGFYLCAWSRDRGFSAGYTFGSGTRLTVV.

This clonotype was found many times. The CDR3 protein is CASSKDPTRTEAFF. CDR3 sequence (DNA): TGTGCCAGCAGTAAGGACCCAACTCGGACTGAAGCTTTCTTT. The chain employs TRBV12-3 or TRBV12-4 and TRBJ1-1; D is ambiguous. The V end lost 5 bases, the J end lost 5 bases, and 15 bases lay between the germline ends. This CDR3 has 14 residues.

This sequence joins TRBV3-1 and TRBJ2-5; TRBD2 aligns across 7 bases. Trimming removed 4 bases from V and 3 bases from J; junction bases left unmatched: 11. CDR1 LGHDT and CDR2 YNNKEL come from the germline V gene (reference sequence). The CDR3 contains 16 residues. The CDR3 DNA follows: TGTGCCAGCAGCCGCCGGTGGGCTAGCGGTAAAGAGACCCAGTACTTC. It is translated as CASSRRWASGKETQYF.

This clonotype was counted many times. The J gene is TRBJ1-1, the V gene TRBV7-2; a weak D match, TRBD1 (5 bases). Looked up from germline, CDR1 is SGHTA and CDR2 is FQGNSA. This CDR3 comprises 14 residues. The V end was cut by 2 bases, the J end by 7 bases, with 14 bases between. The CDR3 loop is CASSLRQQGVEAFF. The CDR3 DNA reads as TGTGCCAGCAGCTTAAGACAGCAAGGGGTTGAAGCTTTCTTT.

This clonotype has just a few counts. This sequence joins TRBV28 and TRBJ2-7, with 11 bases fitting TRBD1. The CDR3 totals 15 residues. J was trimmed by 5 bases and V by 3 bases; bases with no gene match: 6. Germline CDR1 MDHEN, CDR2 SYDVKM. The chain's CDR3 is CASSFSGQGAHEQYF. The CDR3 DNA follows: TGTGCCAGCAGTTTCAGTGGACAGGGGGCCCACGAGCAGTACTTC.

This clonotype was counted many times. The rearrangement joins TRBV11-3 to TRBJ1-1; 7 bases are a match to TRBD1. Trimming at V came to 2 bases and at J to 5 bases, leaving 5 bases not matched to a gene. CDR1 and CDR2 (germline): SGHNT, YENEEA. The CDR3 sequence is 14 residues long. The CDR3 reads CASSLPGQLTEAFF. CDR3 coding DNA: TGTGCCAGCAGCTTACCGGGACAGTTGACTGAAGCTTTCTTT. Using reference TRBV11-3 and TRBJ1-1 for the parts outside the CDR3, the full variable domain is EAGVVQSPRYKIIEKKQPVAFWCNPISGHNTLYWYLQNLGQGPELLIRYENEEAVDDSQLPKDRFSAERLKGVDSTLKIQPAELGDSAVYLCASSLPGQLTEAFFGQGTRLTVV.

The chain carries TRBV20-1 and TRBJ1-4; perhaps TRBD1 as D (5 bases). Germline V lookup: CDR1 DFQATT, CDR2 SNEGSKA (reference sequence). There are 12 residues in the CDR3. Trimming cost V 4 bases and J 10 bases, with 13 bases left between them. The CDR3 nucleotides read TGCAGTGCTACCTCGGGGGGGGGAAAACTGTTTTTT. Translating gives CSATSGGGKLFF.